Listed below are T cell receptor beta chains from one sample, sequenced in a study of cytomegalovirus exposure and HLA in healthy donors. Assay used: immunoSEQ multiplex PCR; TCRdb lists only in-frame clones, some missing. The sample contains about 170,000 clones, over 60% of which appear only once. The sample taken for sequencing was PBMCs. The receptors come from a woman aged 45-65 years in good health and CMV-seronegative. CDR3s include the opening cysteine and the closing phenylalanine or tryptophan. D genes are given only for firm matches. For some rows the clone size is stated as once, few or many, or as a class when expanded; others skip it.

j_gene: TRBJ1-1
v_gene: TRBV2
d_gene: .
abundance: .
CDR3aa: CATSLRRGLNTEAFF
CDR3nt: TGTGCCACCTCCCTGCGCAGAGGGCTGAACACTGAAGCTTTCTTT

j_gene: TRBJ1-1
v_gene: TRBV7-8
d_gene: .
abundance: .
CDR3aa: CASSPQIMNTEAFF
CDR3nt: TGTGCCAGCAGCCCACAGATCATGAACACTGAAGCTTTCTTT

j_gene: TRBJ1-2
v_gene: TRBV27
d_gene: TRBD1
abundance: .
CDR3aa: CASTLTHRGPNYGYTF
CDR3nt: TGTGCCAGCACTCTAACCCACAGGGGACCTAACTATGGCTACACCTTC

j_gene: TRBJ1-6
v_gene: TRBV6-5
d_gene: .
abundance: .
CDR3aa: CASSKYLGGDSPLHF
CDR3nt: TGTGCCAGCAGCAAGTACCTGGGGGGGGATTCACCCCTCCACTTT

j_gene: TRBJ2-7
v_gene: TRBV5-6
d_gene: TRBD2
abundance: .
CDR3aa: CASSTGPSGRVEQYF
CDR3nt: TGTGCCAGCAGCACCGGGCCTAGCGGGAGGGTCGAGCAGTACTTC

j_gene: TRBJ1-1
v_gene: TRBV28
d_gene: TRBD1
abundance: .
CDR3aa: CASSLARGVNTEAFF
CDR3nt: TGTGCCAGCAGCCTAGCCAGGGGGGTGAACACTGAAGCTTTCTTT

j_gene: TRBJ2-1
v_gene: TRBV29-1
d_gene: .
abundance: .
CDR3aa: CSVEEGRNEQFF
CDR3nt: TGCAGCGTTGAAGAAGGGAGAAATGAGCAGTTCTTC

j_gene: TRBJ2-1
v_gene: TRBV4-3
d_gene: TRBD1
abundance: .
CDR3aa: CASSQVRDSSYNEQFF
CDR3nt: TGCGCCAGCAGCCAAGTCAGGGACAGCTCCTACAATGAGCAGTTCTTC

j_gene: TRBJ2-1
v_gene: TRBV6-1
d_gene: TRBD2
abundance: .
CDR3aa: CASSENRLAGGQGNYNEQFF
CDR3nt: TGTGCCAGCAGTGAAAATAGGCTAGCGGGGGGCCAGGGGAATTACAATGAGCAGTTCTTC

j_gene: TRBJ2-6
v_gene: TRBV19
d_gene: TRBD1
abundance: .
CDR3aa: CASNTGQGIPGANVLTF
CDR3nt: TGTGCCAGTAACACGGGACAGGGGATCCCCGGGGCCAACGTCCTGACTTTC

j_gene: TRBJ2-2
v_gene: TRBV11-2
d_gene: TRBD1
abundance: .
CDR3aa: CASSLGTGRAQNTGELFF
CDR3nt: TGTGCCAGCAGCCTGGGGACAGGCAGGGCCCAGAACACCGGGGAGCTGTTTTTT

j_gene: TRBJ1-2
v_gene: TRBV19
d_gene: TRBD1
abundance: .
CDR3aa: CASSTPGQSFLYGYTF
CDR3nt: TGTGCCAGTAGTACTCCGGGACAGTCCTTTTTGTATGGCTACACCTTC

j_gene: TRBJ1-5
v_gene: TRBV19
d_gene: .
abundance: once
CDR3aa: CASSAGVTHQPQHF
CDR3nt: TGTGCCAGTAGCGCAGGGGTTACCCATCAGCCCCAGCATTTT

j_gene: TRBJ2-1
v_gene: TRBV5-6
d_gene: .
abundance: few
CDR3aa: CASSLVVRNQLPFF
CDR3nt: TGTGCCAGCAGCTTGGTGGTGAGGAATCAACTGCCGTTCTTC

j_gene: TRBJ2-7
v_gene: TRBV5-1
d_gene: TRBD2
abundance: .
CDR3aa: CASSLAGVYEQYF
CDR3nt: TGCGCCAGCAGTCTAGCGGGAGTTTACGAGCAGTACTTC

j_gene: TRBJ1-3
v_gene: TRBV28
d_gene: .
abundance: few
CDR3aa: CASSLWAGMGNTIYF
CDR3nt: TGTGCCAGCAGTTTATGGGCTGGTATGGGAAACACCATATATTTT

j_gene: TRBJ2-5
v_gene: TRBV4-1
d_gene: TRBD2
abundance: once
CDR3aa: CASSQDGAGGGETQYF
CDR3nt: TGCGCCAGCAGCCAAGATGGTGCGGGGGGAGGAGAGACCCAGTACTTC

j_gene: TRBJ1-5
v_gene: TRBV2
d_gene: .
abundance: .
CDR3aa: CASTPGPPSSNQPQHF
CDR3nt: TGTGCCAGCACCCCGGGTCCCCCGTCGAGCAATCAGCCCCAGCATTTT

j_gene: TRBJ2-1
v_gene: TRBV28
d_gene: .
abundance: .
CDR3aa: CATWGAGRRGNEQFF
CDR3nt: TGTGCCACCTGGGGCGCGGGGAGAAGGGGCAATGAGCAGTTCTTC

j_gene: TRBJ1-2
v_gene: TRBV19
d_gene: TRBD1
abundance: .
CDR3aa: CASTYRDRNYGYTF
CDR3nt: TGTGCCAGTACTTATAGGGACAGAAACTATGGCTACACCTTC

j_gene: TRBJ2-2
v_gene: TRBV6-1
d_gene: .
abundance: .
CDR3aa: CASSAGAPNTGELFF
CDR3nt: TGTGCCAGCAGCGCGGGGGCACCTAACACCGGGGAGCTGTTTTTT

j_gene: TRBJ2-7
v_gene: TRBV6-6
d_gene: .
abundance: .
CDR3aa: CASSFIRDWSSYEQYF
CDR3nt: TGTGCCAGCAGTTTTATCCGGGACTGGAGCTCCTACGAGCAGTACTTC

j_gene: TRBJ2-7
v_gene: TRBV29-1
d_gene: TRBD1
abundance: .
CDR3aa: CSANHRDRGSYEQYF
CDR3nt: TGCAGCGCCAACCACCGGGACAGGGGCTCCTACGAGCAGTACTTC

j_gene: TRBJ1-6
v_gene: TRBV4-3
d_gene: TRBD1
abundance: .
CDR3aa: CASSQDLGQPNSPLHF
CDR3nt: TGCGCCAGCAGCCAAGATCTGGGACAGCCTAATTCACCCCTCCACTTT

j_gene: TRBJ2-1
v_gene: TRBV7-9
d_gene: TRBD2
abundance: .
CDR3aa: CASSPYLAAVYNEQFF
CDR3nt: TGTGCCAGCAGCCCCTATCTAGCGGCCGTTTACAATGAGCAGTTCTTC

j_gene: TRBJ2-2
v_gene: TRBV4-3
d_gene: .
abundance: .
CDR3aa: CASSQDQGFGTGELFF
CDR3nt: TGCGCCAGCAGCCAAGACCAGGGTTTCGGCACCGGGGAGCTGTTTTTT

j_gene: TRBJ2-5
v_gene: TRBV7-9
d_gene: TRBD2
abundance: .
CDR3aa: CASSPSGGARETQYF
CDR3nt: TGTGCCAGCAGCCCCTCGGGGGGGGCCCGGGAGACCCAGTACTTC